Below, 13 T cell receptor beta chains from the same sample are listed, as sequenced in a study of T cells in Graves' hyperthyroidism and ophthalmopathy. RNA transcripts provided the source from which TCR beta CDR3 regions were amplified. The HTBI set primed first-round TCR CDR3 RT-PCR. TCRdb fed the multiplex PCR reads into MiXCR, producing one record per CDR3 protein. The sample carries roughly 600,000 distinct CDR3 sequences, about 15% recorded once. Sequenced input: blood. The receptors shown here come from a woman in her forties or fifties with Graves' ophthalmopathy.

Concerning this clonotype: A junction end diverges from the germline sequence, so it may reflect a read error. The chain combines TRBV20-1 with TRBJ2-7, with TRBD2 matching 13 bases. The CDR3 is 16 residues long. CDR1 and CDR2 (germline): DFQATT, SNEGSKA (reference sequence). The CDR3 DNA is TGCAGTGCCAGAGGACTAGCGGGAGTTTCAGCTTACGAGCAGTACTTC. This gives the protein CSARGLAGVSAYEQYF.

The chain combines TRBV27 with TRBJ2-3; 10 bases map to TRBD1. Germline loops: CDR1 MNHEY, CDR2 SMNVEV (reference sequence). J gave up 6 bases and V 6 bases, and 12 bases lay outside the gene matches. The length of the CDR3 is 16 residues. CDR3 DNA: TGTGCCAGCAGCCTGACCGGGACAGGGGTATTGGATACGCAGTATTTT. This codes for CASSLTGTGVLDTQYF.

V gene TRBV9 combines with J gene TRBJ1-1; D uncertain. CDR3 length: 15 residues. Deletions cut 0 bases from V and 5 bases from J, with 14 bases between. Germline lookup yields CDR1 SGDLS and CDR2 YYNGEE. In nucleotides, the CDR3 is TGTGCCAGCAGCGTAGGGACGGCCTTGGGGACTGAAGCTTTCTTT. Protein: CASSVGTALGTEAFF.

J is TRBJ1-4 and V is TRBV10-3, with D maybe TRBD1 (6 bases). CDR1 is ENHRY and CDR2 is SYGVKD in the germline V gene. The CDR3 runs 15 residues. With 3 bases removed from V and 1 base from J, the gap between germline ends came to 9 bases. DNA of the CDR3: TGTGCCATCAGTGACGCAGGGGTAACTAATGAAAAACTGTTTTTT. Its translation: CAISDAGVTNEKLFF.

The chain carries TRBV2 and TRBJ2-1; D possibly corresponds to TRBD1 (5 bases). This CDR3 has 15 amino acids. Trimming took off 8 bases at V and 4 bases at J, with 18 bases between the two ends. In germline, CDR1 is SNHLY, CDR2 FYNNEI. CDR3 coding DNA: TGTGCCAGCTGCCCGTTGCAGGGATCATACAATGAGCAGTTCTTC. Protein: CASCPLQGSYNEQFF.

The J gene is TRBJ2-3, the V gene TRBV4-2; 7 bases map to TRBD2. The germline CDR1 and CDR2 sequences are LGHNA and YNFKEQ. The V segment lost 0 bases and the J segment 3 bases; nucleotides outside the gene matches: 6. The CDR3 consists of 16 residues. The CDR3 is CASSQEGDGGTDTQYF. In DNA form, the CDR3 reads TGTGCCAGCAGCCAAGAGGGAGACGGGGGGACAGATACGCAGTATTTT.

This clonotype came up many times. The chain is built from TRBV15 and TRBJ2-2; weak D call: TRBD1 (6 bases). This CDR3 region has 16 residues. Trimming removed 3 bases at V and 4 bases at J, with 15 bases between. Germline CDR1 reads LNHNV; CDR2 reads YYDKDF (reference sequence). CDR3 coding DNA: TGTGCCACCAGCAGGGAGCCGGGACAAGCCACCGGGGAGCTGTTTTTT. It encodes CATSREPGQATGELFF.

This clonotype was seen more than once but under ten times. The V gene is TRBV24-1, the J gene TRBJ2-1; D gene unclear. Looked up from germline, CDR1 is KGHDR and CDR2 is SFDVKD. V was clipped by 5 bases and J by 4 bases, with 8 bases between them. This CDR3 region has 13 residues. For the CDR3, the DNA is TGTGCCACCAGTGGCGACTGGTACAATGAGCAGTTCTTC. It specifies CATSGDWYNEQFF.

This clonotype was recorded many times. CDR3 sequence reads: CSASAPDKRGNEQFF. The DNA for the CDR3 is TGCAGTGCTAGCGCGCCGGACAAGAGGGGCAATGAGCAGTTCTTC. The rearrangement uses TRBV20-1 and TRBJ2-1, with D perhaps matching TRBD1 or TRBD2 (5 bases each). The CDR3 runs to 15 residues. Germline loops: CDR1 DFQATT, CDR2 SNEGSKA (reference sequence). V was cut by 3 bases and J by 6 bases, with 18 bases left in between.

This clonotype appeared many times. This chain uses TRBV5-1 with TRBJ1-2; no clear D. V was clipped by 6 bases and J by 0 bases, with 9 bases between them. Germline CDR1 reads SGHRS; CDR2 reads YFSETQ. The CDR3 runs to 13 residues. The DNA of the CDR3 is TGCGCCAGCAAAGGCCAAACTAACTATGGCTACACCTTC. Its protein is CASKGQTNYGYTF. The variable domain in full, completed from reference TRBV5-1 and TRBJ1-2, reads KAGVTQTPRYLIKTRGQQVTLSCSPISGHRSVSWYQQTPGQGLQFLFEYFSETQRNKGNFPGRFSGRQFSNSRSEMNVSTLELGDSALYLCASKGQTNYGYTFGSGTRLTVV.

This clonotype turned up a few times. The chain joins TRBV25-1 to TRBJ2-2, with 9 bases that match TRBD1. V dropped 3 bases and J dropped 4; count of bases not matched to a gene: 6. This CDR3 is 16 amino acids long. From germline, CDR1 is MGHDK and CDR2 SYGVNS. The CDR3, as DNA: TGTGCCAGCAGTGATCCGGGACAGGGTCCCACCGGGGAGCTGTTTTTT. As protein: CASSDPGQGPTGELFF.

This clonotype was seen at least ten times. The J gene is TRBJ2-7, the V gene TRBV7-2, with D unresolved. Germline lookup yields CDR1 SGHTA and CDR2 FQGNSA. V was trimmed by 1 base and J by 7 bases, leaving 14 bases between them. The CDR3 consists of 14 residues. CDR3 nucleotides: TGTGCCAGCAGCTTAGGGGTACTTCTCGGTGAGCAGTACTTC. Translation gives CASSLGVLLGEQYF.

This clonotype was picked up one time. V is TRBV19 and J is TRBJ2-1; D unclear. Germline loops: CDR1 LNHDA, CDR2 SQIVND (reference sequence). V was trimmed by 3 bases and J by 5 bases, leaving 11 bases between them. CDR3 length equals 14 residues. In nucleotides, the CDR3 is TGTGCCAGTAGTATCCCCCACACCGACAATGAGCAGTTCTTC. Its translation is CASSIPHTDNEQFF.